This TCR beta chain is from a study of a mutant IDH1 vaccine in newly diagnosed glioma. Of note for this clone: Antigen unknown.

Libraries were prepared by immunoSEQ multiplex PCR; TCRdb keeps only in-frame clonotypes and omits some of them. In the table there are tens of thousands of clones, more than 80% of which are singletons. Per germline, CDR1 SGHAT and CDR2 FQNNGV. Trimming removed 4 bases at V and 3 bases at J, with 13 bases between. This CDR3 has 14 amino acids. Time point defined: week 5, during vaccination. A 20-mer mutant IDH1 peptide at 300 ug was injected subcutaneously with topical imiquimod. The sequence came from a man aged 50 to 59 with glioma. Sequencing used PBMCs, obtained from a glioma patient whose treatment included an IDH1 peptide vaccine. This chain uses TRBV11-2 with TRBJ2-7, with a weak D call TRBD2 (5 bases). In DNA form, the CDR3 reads TGTGCCAGCAGCTCGCCACTAGGAAACTACGAGCAGTACTTC. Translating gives CASSSPLGNYEQYF.